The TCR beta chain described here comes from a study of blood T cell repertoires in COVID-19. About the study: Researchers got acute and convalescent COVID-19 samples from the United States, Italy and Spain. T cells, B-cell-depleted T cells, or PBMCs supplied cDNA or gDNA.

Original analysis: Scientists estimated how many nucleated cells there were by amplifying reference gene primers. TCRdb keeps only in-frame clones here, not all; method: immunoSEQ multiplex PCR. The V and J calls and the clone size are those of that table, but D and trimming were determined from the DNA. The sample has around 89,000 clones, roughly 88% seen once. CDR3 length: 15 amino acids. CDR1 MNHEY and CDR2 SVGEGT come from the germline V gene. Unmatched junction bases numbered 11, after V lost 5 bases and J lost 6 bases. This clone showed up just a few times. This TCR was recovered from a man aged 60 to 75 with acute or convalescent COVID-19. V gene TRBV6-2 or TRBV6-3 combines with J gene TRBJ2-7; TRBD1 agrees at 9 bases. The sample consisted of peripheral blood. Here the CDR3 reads CASSVTGGADGEQYF. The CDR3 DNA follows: TGTGCCAGCAGTGTTACAGGGGGCGCCGACGGCGAGCAGTACTTC.